A selection of T cell receptor beta chains follows, all from one sample in a study of response to subunit inactivated influenza vaccine. MiXCR, applied by TCRdb to the RT-PCR reads, yields one record per CDR3 protein. The sample holds more than 700,000 distinct CDR3 sequences; 21% are singletons and the top ten take about 10%. The source was PBMCs from blood, collected about 5 days after vaccination. The receptors were gathered from a man between 45 and 60 years old who received an inactivated influenza vaccine. Both conserved end residues are part of each CDR3. Each record gives: J gene, V gene, clone size, D gene, CDR3 DNA, CDR3 protein. A D gene is named only where the DNA matches it firmly. For some rows the clone size is stated as once, few or many, or as a class when expanded; others skip it.

j_gene: TRBJ2-7; v_gene: TRBV7-8; abundance: few; d_gene: TRBD1; CDR3nt: TGTGCCAGCAGGCGGACAGGGTTTGGCTACGAGCAGTACTTC; CDR3aa: CASRRTGFGYEQYF
j_gene: TRBJ1-5; v_gene: TRBV15; abundance: NA; d_gene: TRBD1; CDR3nt: TGTGCCACCAGCAGATCGTCAGGGGGCGGGAATCAGCCCCAGCATTTT; CDR3aa: CATSRSSGGGNQPQHF
j_gene: TRBJ2-2; v_gene: TRBV2; abundance: NA; d_gene: NA; CDR3nt: TGTGCCAGCATCGCATCCGGGGAGCTGTTTTTT; CDR3aa: CASIASGELFF
j_gene: TRBJ2-1; v_gene: TRBV20-1; abundance: NA; d_gene: NA; CDR3nt: TGCAGTGCTAGAGTGTACTTTAATGAGCAGTTCTTC; CDR3aa: CSARVYFNEQFF
j_gene: TRBJ1-6; v_gene: TRBV10-2; abundance: NA; d_gene: NA; CDR3nt: TGCGCCAGCAGTGAGGAGAGTTGGGGTGTGGGTTCACCCCTCCACTTT; CDR3aa: CASSEESWGVGSPLHF
j_gene: TRBJ2-7; v_gene: TRBV27; abundance: few; d_gene: TRBD2; CDR3nt: TGTGCCAGCAGTCGATTATTGATCCCCCTAGCGGGAGTTTTGTACGAGCAGTACTTC; CDR3aa: CASSRLLIPLAGVLYEQYF
j_gene: TRBJ2-7; v_gene: TRBV5-1; abundance: NA; d_gene: TRBD1; CDR3nt: TGCGCCAGCAGCTTCGGGACAGGGTATGGTGAGCAGTACTTC; CDR3aa: CASSFGTGYGEQYF
j_gene: TRBJ2-1; v_gene: TRBV30; abundance: few; d_gene: NA; CDR3nt: TGTGCCTGGAGTGCAAACACAAACAATGAGCAGTTCTTC; CDR3aa: CAWSANTNNEQFF
j_gene: TRBJ2-7; v_gene: TRBV28; abundance: many; d_gene: NA; CDR3nt: TGTGCCAGCCGAAAGGGGATAACCTACGAGCAGTACTTC; CDR3aa: CASRKGITYEQYF
j_gene: TRBJ1-1; v_gene: TRBV7-2; abundance: NA; d_gene: TRBD1; CDR3nt: TGTGCCAGCAGCTTAGTGGGCAGGGGGCGAAACACTGAAGCTTTCTTT; CDR3aa: CASSLVGRGRNTEAFF
j_gene: TRBJ2-6; v_gene: TRBV10-3; abundance: many; d_gene: NA; CDR3nt: TGTGCCTCCTTCTCTGGGGCCAACGTCCTGACTTTC; CDR3aa: CASFSGANVLTF
j_gene: TRBJ1-1; v_gene: TRBV7-2; abundance: few; d_gene: NA; CDR3nt: TGTGCCAGCAGCTTAAGAGGGGCTGAAGCTTTCTTT; CDR3aa: CASSLRGAEAFF
j_gene: TRBJ2-3; v_gene: TRBV4-2; abundance: NA; d_gene: TRBD1; CDR3nt: TGTGCCAGCAGCCTAACGGGACAGGGGACGGATACGCAGTATTTT; CDR3aa: CASSLTGQGTDTQYF
j_gene: TRBJ2-7; v_gene: TRBV7-2; abundance: NA; d_gene: NA; CDR3nt: TGTGCCAGCAGCCCACAGGGCGGTTCGTCCTACGAGCAGTACTTC; CDR3aa: CASSPQGGSSYEQYF
j_gene: TRBJ2-1; v_gene: TRBV20-1; abundance: NA; d_gene: NA; CDR3nt: TGCAGTGCTAGGCCGGGACTCCTAGACCACGAGCAGTTCTTC; CDR3aa: CSARPGLLDHEQFF
j_gene: TRBJ1-1; v_gene: TRBV5-1; abundance: NA; d_gene: NA; CDR3nt: TGCGCCAGCAAAAACCGGGTCCTAGACACTGAAGCTTTCTTT; CDR3aa: CASKNRVLDTEAFF
j_gene: TRBJ2-5; v_gene: TRBV20-1; abundance: NA; d_gene: NA; CDR3nt: TGCAGTGCTTCACGGACAGCCCAAGAGACCCAGTACTTC; CDR3aa: CSASRTAQETQYF
j_gene: TRBJ2-6; v_gene: TRBV29-1; abundance: many; d_gene: NA; CDR3nt: TGCAGCGTTGGCGGAAGCTCTGGGGCCAACGTCCTGACTTTC; CDR3aa: CSVGGSSGANVLTF
j_gene: TRBJ2-7; v_gene: TRBV7-3; abundance: few; d_gene: NA; CDR3nt: TGTGCCAGCAGCTCCCCAGGGATGGGAGAGAACGAGCAGTACTTC; CDR3aa: CASSSPGMGENEQYF
j_gene: TRBJ2-7; v_gene: TRBV10-3; abundance: few; d_gene: TRBD1; CDR3nt: TGTGCCATCAGACACGACAGGACAGGGGCCGAGCAGTACTTC; CDR3aa: CAIRHDRTGAEQYF
j_gene: TRBJ2-7; v_gene: TRBV27; abundance: few; d_gene: NA; CDR3nt: TGTGCCAGCAGTTTAACCTGGAGCTCCTACGAGCAGTACTTC; CDR3aa: CASSLTWSSYEQYF
j_gene: TRBJ2-1; v_gene: TRBV18; abundance: few; d_gene: NA; CDR3nt: TGTGCCAGCTCGGCGGTTAGCTCCTACAATGAGCAGTTCTTC; CDR3aa: CASSAVSSYNEQFF
j_gene: TRBJ2-1; v_gene: TRBV14; abundance: NA; d_gene: NA; CDR3nt: TGTGCCAGCAGCCCCCAGTCCGGCAGTAGAAGGAATGAGCAGTTCTTC; CDR3aa: CASSPQSGSRRNEQFF
j_gene: TRBJ2-5; v_gene: TRBV5-1; abundance: NA; d_gene: TRBD1; CDR3nt: TGCGCCAGCAGCATTAACAGGGGGCGTGGGGAGACCCAGTACTTC; CDR3aa: CASSINRGRGETQYF
j_gene: TRBJ1-2; v_gene: TRBV7-9; abundance: NA; d_gene: NA; CDR3nt: TGTGCCAGCAGCTCATCCGGACATTCCTATGGCTACACCTTC; CDR3aa: CASSSSGHSYGYTF
j_gene: TRBJ2-1; v_gene: TRBV24-1; abundance: NA; d_gene: TRBD2; CDR3nt: TGTGCCACCAGTGATCCCAGCGGGAGCCACTACAATGAGCAGTTCTTC; CDR3aa: CATSDPSGSHYNEQFF
j_gene: TRBJ2-1; v_gene: TRBV7-9; abundance: few; d_gene: NA; CDR3nt: TGTGCCAGCAGCTTAGCGCAGGGGGGGCCGGATGAGCAGTTCTTC; CDR3aa: CASSLAQGGPDEQFF
j_gene: TRBJ2-2; v_gene: TRBV11-1; abundance: few; d_gene: TRBD2; CDR3nt: TGTGCCAGCAGCTTCTGGGGGACTAGCGGGTTTTCGAGGACCGGGGAGCTGTTTTTT; CDR3aa: CASSFWGTSGFSRTGELFF
j_gene: TRBJ2-7; v_gene: TRBV7-6; abundance: few; d_gene: NA; CDR3nt: TGTGCCAGCAGCCGCGGCATCGGGGAGAAGGGAGAGCAGTACTTC; CDR3aa: CASSRGIGEKGEQYF